This entry lists 31 T cell receptor beta chains sequenced from one sample in a study of T cells after posttransplantation cyclophosphamide. Produced via immunoSEQ multiplex PCR; TCRdb's table is partial and in-frame only. The data show roughly 49,000 clones, roughly 86% seen once. Input material: PBMCs. Receptors were obtained from a man aged 30-40 years with a blood cancer, CMV-positive, and with a related stem cell donor.

This clone appeared a few times. This chain uses TRBV5-5 with TRBJ1-1; TRBD1 matches 9 bases. The CDR3 covers 14 residues. CDR1 SGHKS and CDR2 YYEKEE come from the germline V gene (reference sequence). V lost 2 bases and J lost 6; bases outside the gene matches: 5. The CDR3 DNA follows: TGTGCCAGCAGCTTTCTGGGACAGGGCCCTGAAGCTTTCTTT. Translating it yields CASSFLGQGPEAFF.

This chain joins TRBV4-2 and TRBJ2-2, with D possibly matching TRBD2 (6 bases). This CDR3 is built from 12 residues. Trimming took 4 bases from V and 7 from J, leaving 7 bases between them. From germline, CDR1 is LGHNA and CDR2 YNFKEQ. CDR3 amino acids: CASSLSGGELFF. The DNA of the CDR3 is TGTGCCAGCAGCCTTAGCGGCGGGGAGCTGTTTTTT.

Note on this clone: Germline is not matched at one junction end, which may reflect a read error. Other DNA sequences in the same sample also yield this CDR3. The rearrangement joins TRBV6-5 to TRBJ1-2, with D possibly being TRBD1 (5 bases). This CDR3 contains 14 residues. From germline, CDR1 is MNHEY and CDR2 SVGAGI. CDR3 nucleotide sequence: TGCGCCAGCAGTTCAGACAGACTCGTCTATGGCTACACCTTC. Protein: CASSSDRLVYGYTF.

This clone was seen just once. The J gene is TRBJ1-5, the V gene TRBV19; D is undetermined. The CDR3 consists of 15 residues. The germline CDR1 and CDR2 sequences are LNHDA and SQIVND (reference sequence). Trimming took 9 bases from V and 3 from J, leaving 18 bases between them. This chain's CDR3 is CASGWSVGYNQPQHF. The CDR3 DNA is TGTGCCAGCGGGTGGTCGGTAGGCTACAATCAGCCCCAGCATTTT.

The table lists this clone with a count of one. The rearrangement uses TRBV4-1 and TRBJ2-1; weak D call: TRBD1 (5 bases). Germline lookup yields CDR1 MGHRA and CDR2 YSYEKL. This CDR3 has 16 amino acids. Trimming shortened V by 0 bases and J by 0 bases, and 9 bases separated the two germline ends. The CDR3 loop is CASSQEGRNSYNEQFF. DNA for the CDR3: TGCGCCAGCAGCCAAGAGGGGCGGAACTCCTACAATGAGCAGTTCTTC.

The CDR3 DNA sequence: TGTGCCTGGAGCTCACCAGGGGGGTCTGGGGCCAACGTCCTGACTTTC. Translation: CAWSSPGGSGANVLTF. The chain uses TRBV30 and TRBJ2-6; D perhaps matches TRBD1 (7 bases). The CDR3 covers 16 residues. Germline CDR1 and CDR2: GTSNPN and SVGIG (reference sequence). V lost 3 bases to trimming and J lost 1 base, with 13 bases between them. The full variable domain, rest sourced from reference TRBV30 and TRBJ2-6, is SQTIHQWPATLVQPVGSPLSLECTVEGTSNPNLYWYRQAAGRGLQLLFYSVGIGQISSEVPQNLSASRPQDRQFILSSKKLLLSDSGFYLCAWSSPGGSGANVLTFGAGSRLTVL.

The count of this clone is one. The chain employs TRBV5-1 and TRBJ2-7, with 8 bases fitting TRBD1. Germline V CDR1 and CDR2: SGHRS, YFSETQ. The length of the CDR3 is 16 residues. The V gene end was trimmed by 3 bases and the J gene end by 6 bases; junction bases not matched to a gene: 14. Here the CDR3 DNA reads TGCGCCAGCAGCTCCCACCCGGACAGGGTTGAAGGCGAGCAGTACTTC. Amino acid sequence: CASSSHPDRVEGEQYF.

This clone was seen just once. The chain has TRBV6-5 and TRBJ1-1, with 8 nucleotides matching TRBD1. Germline assignment: CDR1 MNHEY and CDR2 SVGAGI. The CDR3 has 15 residues. V shed 1 base, J shed 1 base, and the junction held 2 bases outside the gene matches. CDR3 nucleotide sequence: TGTGCCAGCAGTTACTGGGGGACAGGGAACACTGAAGCTTTCTTT. Its translation is CASSYWGTGNTEAFF.

The CDR3 region has the DNA TGCGCCAGCAGCCAAGAAAGGGGACAGGGAACTAACTATGGCTACACCTTC. Translation gives CASSQERGQGTNYGYTF. The V call is TRBV4-3, the J call TRBJ1-2; 9 bases fit TRBD1. With V trimmed by 0 bases and J by 0 bases, 5 bases remained unmatched. Germline CDR1 and CDR2: LGHNA and YSLEER. The CDR3 runs to 17 residues.

The rearrangement joins TRBV18 to TRBJ2-7; no reliable D call. CDR3 length equals 14 residues. Germline CDR1 is KGHSH and CDR2 is LQKENI. Deletions cut 2 bases from V and 2 bases from J, with 10 bases between. CDR3 coding DNA: TGTGCCAGCTCACCAGCAGGCCCAACCTACGAGCAGTACTTC. It translates to CASSPAGPTYEQYF.

The CDR3 is CASSLGTSGRVWEQYF. DNA for the CDR3: TGTGCCAGCAGCTTGGGGACTAGCGGGAGAGTTTGGGAGCAGTACTTC. The chain links TRBV7-9 to TRBJ2-7, with 14 nucleotides matching TRBD2. V was clipped by 3 bases and J by 7 bases; unmatched bases: 8. Germline values: CDR1 SEHNR, CDR2 FQNEAQ (reference sequence). The CDR3 length is 16 residues.

The chain has TRBV5-1 and TRBJ1-5; 8 bases fit TRBD1. After removal of 0 bases from V and 12 bases from J, the junction contained 8 bases not matched to a gene. The CDR3 spans 14 residues. CDR1 and CDR2 (germline): SGHRS, YFSETQ. CDR3: CASSLGTGRSNQHF. The CDR3 DNA is TGCGCCAGCAGCTTGGGGACAGGGAGGAGCAACCAGCATTTT.

This sequence joins TRBV6-5 and TRBJ2-3, with 7 bases that match TRBD2. The CDR3 consists of 16 residues. Germline V gene data show CDR1 as MNHEY and CDR2 as SVGAGI. The junction had 7 bases not matched to a gene; V was cut back by 2 bases and J by 2 bases. Here the CDR3 DNA reads TGTGCCAGCAGTTACCCTAGCGGAGATATCACAGATACGCAGTATTTT. Translating it yields CASSYPSGDITDTQYF.

This chain connects TRBV4-3 to TRBJ2-2; D remains ambiguous. The CDR3 consists of 15 residues. Trimming left V 1 base short and J 2 bases short, with 8 bases between. Germline V gene data show CDR1 as LGHNA and CDR2 as YSLEER. The CDR3, as DNA: TGCGCCAGCAGCCAAGTTCTAGAAAACACCGGGGAGCTGTTTTTT. This translates into CASSQVLENTGELFF.

This chain connects TRBV6-6 to TRBJ2-2, with a possible D match to TRBD1 (5 bases). Trimming took 6 bases from V and 6 from J, leaving 11 bases between them. Looked up from germline, CDR1 is MNHNY and CDR2 is SVGAGI (reference sequence). The CDR3 sequence is 13 residues long. The CDR3 sequence is CASSLQGPGELFF. CDR3 in DNA: TGTGCCAGCAGCCTGCAGGGCCCCGGGGAGCTGTTTTTT.

The V call is TRBV9, the J call TRBJ2-2, with unresolved D. Trimming cost V 0 bases and J 7 bases, with 7 bases left between them. Germline CDR1 reads SGDLS; CDR2 reads YYNGEE. The CDR3 totals 13 residues. The DNA of the CDR3 is TGTGCCAGCAGCGTAGCGGGTGTCGGGGAGCTGTTTTTT. This encodes CASSVAGVGELFF.

The chain couples TRBV6-1 to TRBJ1-1; D is uncertain. The CDR3 covers 13 residues. The V and J ends lost 5 bases and 8 bases respectively, with 15 bases between them. CDR1 is MNHNS, CDR2 SASEGT, per germline. CDR3 DNA: TGTGCCAGCAGTCAGGAAGGTCGATCCGAAGCTTTCTTT. This encodes CASSQEGRSEAFF.

This chain uses TRBV28 with TRBJ1-4, with 9 bases lining up with TRBD1. The ends lost 2 bases at V and 7 bases at J; junction bases unmatched: 8. CDR1 and CDR2 (germline): MDHEN, SYDVKM. This CDR3 is 16 amino acids long. CDR3 nucleotides: TGTGCCAGCAGTTTACTCACGGGGGGACAGGGTGAAAAACTGTTTTTT. Encoded protein: CASSLLTGGQGEKLFF.

V and J are TRBV18 and TRBJ2-7, with TRBD1 matching over 9 bases. The CDR3 runs 15 residues. With 8 bases clipped from V and 7 bases from J, the junction kept 15 bases outside the gene matches. CDR1 is KGHSH, CDR2 LQKENI, per germline. The CDR3 DNA follows: TGTGCCAGCGCCCTCAGCGGGACAGGGATGGGGGAGCAGTACTTC. It translates to CASALSGTGMGEQYF.

The chain combines TRBV7-9 with TRBJ2-3; the D gene is possibly TRBD2 (5 bases). This CDR3 has 17 amino acids. Germline CDR1 reads SEHNR; CDR2 reads FQNEAQ (reference sequence). V lost 5 bases and J lost 6, with 24 bases in between. The CDR3 sequence: CASSPLSRRTGSDTQYF. The CDR3 nucleotides are TGTGCCAGCAGCCCCTTAAGTCGGCGCACGGGGTCGGATACGCAGTATTTT.

The gene calls are TRBV18 and TRBJ2-6, with 7 bases identical to TRBD1. CDR1 KGHSH and CDR2 LQKENI come from the germline V gene. The length of the CDR3 is 18 residues. With 5 bases clipped from V and 4 bases from J, the junction kept 14 bases outside the gene matches. CDR3 protein: CASSARLTGESGANVLTF. The CDR3 bases are TGTGCCAGCTCAGCGCGTCTCACAGGGGAATCAGGGGCCAACGTCCTGACTTTC. The full variable domain, with the rest looked up from reference TRBV18 and TRBJ2-6, is NAGVMQNPRHLVRRRGQEARLRCSPMKGHSHVYWYRQLPEEGLKFMVYLQKENIIDESGMPKERFSAEFPKEGPSILRIQQVVRGDSAAYFCASSARLTGESGANVLTFGAGSRLTVL.

This clone is a singleton in its sample. V and J are TRBV28 and TRBJ1-5; no clear D. V was pared by 1 base and J by 6 bases, with 13 bases between. This CDR3 is 15 amino acids long. The V gene's germline CDR1 is MDHEN and CDR2 SYDVKM. The CDR3 loop reads CASSLLEGLGQPQHF. In nucleotides, the CDR3 is TGTGCCAGCAGTTTATTGGAGGGCCTGGGTCAGCCCCAGCATTTT.

V is TRBV4-1 and J is TRBJ2-1, with 7 positions matching TRBD2. This CDR3 spans 17 amino acids. The germline V gene has CDR1 MGHRA and CDR2 YSYEKL. The ends lost 1 base at V and 7 bases at J; junction bases unmatched: 13. This CDR3 reads CASSQGSASGGLNEQFF. The CDR3, as DNA: TGCGCCAGCAGCCAAGGGAGTGCTAGCGGAGGGTTAAATGAGCAGTTCTTC.

The chain uses TRBV7-2 and TRBJ2-2; 7 bases map to TRBD2. Trimming took 1 base from V and 4 from J; bases not matched to a gene: 6. The CDR3 loop spans 16 amino acids. The germline V gene has CDR1 SGHTA and CDR2 FQGNSA. The CDR3 nucleotides read TGTGCCAGCAGCTTAGGCCCCGGGGGGAGCACCGGGGAGCTGTTTTTT. Its protein is CASSLGPGGSTGELFF.

This clone was recorded a few times. This chain connects TRBV27 to TRBJ1-2; no clear D gene. This CDR3 is 13 amino acids long. Germline values: CDR1 MNHEY, CDR2 SMNVEV (reference sequence). Trimming shortened V by 4 bases and J by 8 bases, and 14 bases separated the two germline ends. The DNA for the CDR3 is TGTGCCAGCAGTTCATCCTCGGGGAAGGGCTACACCTTC. Its translation: CASSSSSGKGYTF.

The V gene is TRBV7-8, the J gene TRBJ1-3; D is undetermined. CDR3 length: 15 amino acids. Germline V gene lookup returns CDR1 SGHVS and CDR2 FQNEAQ. The V end lost 3 bases, the J end lost 0 bases, and 9 bases lay between the germline ends. CDR3 sequence reads: CASSFDGSSGNTIYF. CDR3 coding DNA: TGTGCCAGCAGCTTCGACGGGTCCTCTGGAAACACCATATATTTT.

This sequence joins TRBV19 and TRBJ1-1; possibly TRBD1 for D (5 bases). Germline CDR1 and CDR2: LNHDA and SQIVND (reference sequence). Trimming took 3 bases from V and 11 from J, leaving 19 bases between them. This CDR3 region has 14 residues. The DNA for the CDR3 is TGTGCCAGTAGTATCGAAGGAGGGGCTGTGGGGGCTTTCTTT. Translating gives CASSIEGGAVGAFF.

The rearrangement uses TRBV2 and TRBJ2-5; 9 nucleotides agree with TRBD2. Germline trimming cut 4 bases from V and 5 bases from J; bases unmatched to any gene: 5. This CDR3 has 14 residues. Germline lookup yields CDR1 SNHLY and CDR2 FYNNEI. The CDR3: CASSGASGKETQYF. In DNA form, the CDR3 reads TGTGCCAGCAGTGGGGCTAGCGGGAAGGAGACCCAGTACTTC.

The rearrangement links TRBV29-1 to TRBJ1-4, with 7 bases matching TRBD1. The CDR3 length is 14 residues. Germline assignment: CDR1 SQVTM and CDR2 ANQGSEA. After removal of 6 bases from V and 0 bases from J, the junction contained 4 bases not matched to a gene. The CDR3 reads CSVRDRATNEKLFF. CDR3 DNA sequence: TGCAGCGTCAGAGACAGGGCAACTAATGAAAAACTGTTTTTT.

V usage is TRBV7-3 and J usage is TRBJ2-3; D uncertain. Trimming cost V 3 bases and J 6 bases, with 4 bases left between them. Looked up from germline, CDR1 is SGHTA and CDR2 is FQGTGA. The CDR3 is 11 amino acids. This chain's CDR3 is CASSLSDTQYF. DNA for the CDR3: TGTGCCAGCAGCTTGTCGGATACGCAGTATTTT.

V gene TRBV28 combines with J gene TRBJ2-7; D is unclear. Germline CDR1 and CDR2: MDHEN and SYDVKM. This CDR3 comprises 11 residues. Trimming removed 6 bases at V and 12 bases at J, with 15 bases between. Here the CDR3 DNA reads TGTGCCAGCAGCCACACCCCAGTTTTGTACTTC. Protein: CASSHTPVLYF.